This T cell receptor (beta chain) was documented in a study of blood T cell repertoires in COVID-19. Study context: Samples came from the United States, Italy and Spain, spanning acute and convalescent COVID-19. Sources were T cells, B-cell-depleted T cells, or PBMCs; the material itself was cDNA or gDNA.

Germline V gene lookup returns CDR1 LGHDT and CDR2 YNNKEL (reference sequence). The length of the CDR3 is 15 residues. The trim removed 4 bases at V and 4 bases at J, leaving 9 bases unmatched. Methods used by the authors: Amplification with reference gene primers provided the estimates of nucleated cell counts. Sequencing used immunoSEQ multiplex PCR; TCRdb keeps in-frame clones, though not all of them. That table gives V, J and clone size, and the DNA gave D and trimming. The sample contains approximately 74,000 clones, 91% of which appear only once. The specimen sequenced was peripheral blood. The receptor was derived from a woman aged 60 to 75 with active COVID-19. The chain uses TRBV3-1 (or the pseudogene TRBV3-2) and TRBJ1-2; 7 nucleotides align to TRBD1. The CDR3 region has the DNA TGTGCCAGCAGCCCCCGGGGGACAGCTTCCTATGGCTACACCTTC. Translated, it gives CASSPRGTASYGYTF.